This T cell receptor (beta chain) was identified during a study of CD4 T cells in relation to SARS-CoV-2 and coronaviruses. The table came from immunoSEQ multiplex PCR; TCRdb's copy has only in-frame clones and leaves some out. The sample lists about 17,000 clones, about 79% occurring once. CDR1 and CDR2 (germline): SGHTA, FQGTGA. The length of the CDR3 is 15 residues. The V gene lost 1 base and the J gene lost 7 bases, with 17 bases spanning the gap. Unexposed donor CD4+ T cells date from 2011-2018, before the COVID-19 pandemic. Isolation of CD4+ T cells took place after less than 11 days in culture. With respect to this clone: Antigen: not known.

This TCR came from a human donor in good health. The J gene is TRBJ2-7, the V gene TRBV7-3; D possibly matches TRBD1 or TRBD2 (5 bases each). Sample: CD4+ T cells from PBMCs, cultured in vitro. The DNA of the CDR3 is TGTGCCAGCAGCTTAAACGGGGCGACCCTAGGGGAGCAGTACTTC. This sequence encodes CASSLNGATLGEQYF.